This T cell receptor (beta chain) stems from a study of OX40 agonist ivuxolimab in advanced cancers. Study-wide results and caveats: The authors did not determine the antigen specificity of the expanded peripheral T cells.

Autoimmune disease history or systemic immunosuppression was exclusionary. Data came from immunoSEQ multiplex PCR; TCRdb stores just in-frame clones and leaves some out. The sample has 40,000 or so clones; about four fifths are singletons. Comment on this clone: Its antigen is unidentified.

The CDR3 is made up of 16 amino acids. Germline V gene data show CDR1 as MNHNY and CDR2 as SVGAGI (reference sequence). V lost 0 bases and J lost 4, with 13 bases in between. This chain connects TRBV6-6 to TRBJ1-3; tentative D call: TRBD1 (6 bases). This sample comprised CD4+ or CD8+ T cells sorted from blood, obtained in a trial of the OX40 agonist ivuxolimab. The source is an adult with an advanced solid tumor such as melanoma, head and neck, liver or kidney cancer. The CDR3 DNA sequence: TGTGCCAGCAGTTACTCCGTGGGGGCTAGGGGAAACACCATATATTTT. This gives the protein CASSYSVGARGNTIYF.